This entry features one T cell receptor beta chain sequence. Its antigen is currently unknown. The data originate from a study of vaccination and CD4 T cells after COVID-19. Study-wide background: Participants, all vaccine recipients, received two doses of either BNT162b2 or mRNA-1273.

Treatment defined: 10-day PBMC culture with coronavirus spike peptide pools or control peptides (ViraFEST assay). Positive PCR dates covered March to December 2020, before US Alpha, Beta and Delta variants. At days 3 and 7, half the medium was exchanged for fresh IL-2 medium. The CDR3 loop spans 13 amino acids. The V end lost 5 bases, the J end lost 2 bases, and 9 bases lay between the germline ends. Per germline, CDR1 ENHRY and CDR2 SYGVKD. Cultured CD4+ T cell DNA was sequenced using the Oncomine TCR Beta short-read assay. TCRdb recomputed calls from the PCR reads with MiXCR, one row per CDR3 protein. The repertoire holds some 12,000 distinct CDR3 sequences, with about 50% as singletons.

The chain links TRBV10-3 to TRBJ1-1; D gene unclear. Material for sequencing was CD4+ T cells from blood, cultured in vitro. The clonotype comes from a human donor who had recovered from COVID-19. The CDR3 sequence: CAISRTENTEAFF. The CDR3 coding sequence is TGTGCCATCAGTAGGACGGAAAACACTGAAGCTTTCTTT.